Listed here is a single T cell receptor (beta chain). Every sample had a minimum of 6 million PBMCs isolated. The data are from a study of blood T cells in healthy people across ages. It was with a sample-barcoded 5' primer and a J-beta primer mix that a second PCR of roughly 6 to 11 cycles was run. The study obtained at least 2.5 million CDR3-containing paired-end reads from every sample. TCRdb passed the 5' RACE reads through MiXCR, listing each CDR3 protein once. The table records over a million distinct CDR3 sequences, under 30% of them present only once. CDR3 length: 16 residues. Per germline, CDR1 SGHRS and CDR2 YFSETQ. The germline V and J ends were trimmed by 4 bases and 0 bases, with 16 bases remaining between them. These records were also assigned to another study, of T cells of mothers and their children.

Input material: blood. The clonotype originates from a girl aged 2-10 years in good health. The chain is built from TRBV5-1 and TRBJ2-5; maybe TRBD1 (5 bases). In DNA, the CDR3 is TGCGCCAGCAGCGGAAGCAGGGATGCGTACCAAGAGACCCAGTACTTC. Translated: CASSGSRDAYQETQYF.